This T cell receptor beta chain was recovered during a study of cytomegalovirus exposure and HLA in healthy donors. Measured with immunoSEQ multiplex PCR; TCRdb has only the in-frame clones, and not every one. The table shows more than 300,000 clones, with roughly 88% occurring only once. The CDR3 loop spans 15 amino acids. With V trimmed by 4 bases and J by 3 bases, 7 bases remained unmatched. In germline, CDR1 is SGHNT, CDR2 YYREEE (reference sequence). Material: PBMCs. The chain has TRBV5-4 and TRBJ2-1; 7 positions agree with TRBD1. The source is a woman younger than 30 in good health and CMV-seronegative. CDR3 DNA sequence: TGTGCCAGCAGCCCTCTAACAGGGGTCTACAATGAGCAGTTCTTC. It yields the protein CASSPLTGVYNEQFF.